These 17 T cell receptor beta chains were all obtained from the same sample, sequenced in a study of monozygotic twins with inflammatory bowel disease. TCRdb re-called the 5' RACE reads and gives one entry per CDR3 protein, without DNA. This sample's table reports around 450,000 distinct CDR3 sequences. The sequenced material came from blood. Receptor source: a human donor with ulcerative colitis or Crohn's disease, or a healthy co-twin of an affected twin (not recorded which).

The chain uses TRBV18 and TRBJ2-1; checking the TCRdb D call of TRBD2 is not possible without DNA. The V gene's germline CDR1 is KGHSH and CDR2 LQKENI. The CDR3 has 17 amino acids. The chain's CDR3 is CASSPTQGSLTYNEQFF.

The chain uses TRBV2 and TRBJ2-1; absent DNA, TCRdb's TRBD2 call cannot be checked. This CDR3 region has 11 residues. Germline V gene data show CDR1 as SNHLY and CDR2 as FYNNEI. This CDR3 reads CASRLEGKQFF.

The rearrangement links TRBV6-6 to TRBJ2-7. CDR1 and CDR2 (germline): MNHNY, SVGAGI (reference sequence). CDR3 size: 13 residues. CDR3 residues: CASSPDTSYEQYF.

This chain connects TRBV4-2 to TRBJ2-3. The V gene's germline CDR1 is LGHNA and CDR2 YNFKEQ. The CDR3 is made up of 15 amino acids. CDR3 residues: CASSQELAYTDTQYF.

The rearrangement uses TRBV7-2 and TRBJ2-4; the TCRdb D gene call, TRBD1, has no DNA to confirm it. Germline V gives CDR1 SGHTA, CDR2 FQGNSA. The CDR3 is 17 amino acids. CDR3 in amino acids: CASSLGSDRGAGNIQYF.

The chain recombines TRBV28 with TRBJ2-2; lacking DNA, the TRBD1 call made by TCRdb goes unchecked. Germline V gene data show CDR1 as MDHEN and CDR2 as SYDVKM. The CDR3 length is 15 residues. CDR3: CASSGPGQGAGELFF. Drawing the rest from reference TRBV28 and TRBJ2-2, the complete variable domain is DVKVTQSSRYLVKRTGEKVFLECVQDMDHENMFWYRQDPGLGLRLIYFSYDVKMKEKGDIPEGYSVSREKKERFSLILESASTNQTSMYLCASSGPGQGAGELFFGEGSRLTVL.

The chain employs TRBV4-3 and TRBJ2-7. The CDR3 runs to 15 residues. CDR1 LGHNA and CDR2 YSLEER come from the germline V gene. This CDR3 reads CASSQEAQFGYEQYF.

V is TRBV6-2 or TRBV6-3 and J is TRBJ2-3; TCRdb gives TRBD1 as the D gene, but with no DNA this cannot be confirmed. CDR3 length: 16 amino acids. Germline CDR1 and CDR2: MNHEY and SVGEGT. This chain's CDR3 is CASSSDRAPSTDTQYF.

This chain connects TRBV30 to TRBJ2-5; the D gene TCRdb calls, TRBD2, cannot be checked with no DNA. The CDR3 is 16 residues long. Germline CDR1 reads GTSNPN; CDR2 reads SVGIG (reference sequence). This CDR3 reads CAYSPGKVVGRETQYF. Supplemented by reference TRBV30 and TRBJ2-5, the full variable domain reads SQTIHQWPATLVQPVGSPLSLECTVEGTSNPNLYWYRQAAGRGLQLLFYSVGIGQISSEVPQNLSASRPQDRQFILSSKKLLLSDSGFYLCAYSPGKVVGRETQYFGPGTRLLVL.

The chain carries TRBV10-3 and TRBJ2-3; the TCRdb call, TRBD2, lacks DNA for checking. The V gene's germline CDR1 is ENHRY and CDR2 SYGVKD. The CDR3 spans 14 residues. CDR3 region: CASSEVSGRDTQYF.

The J gene is TRBJ2-2, the V gene TRBV27; the D call from TCRdb, TRBD1, cannot be confirmed without DNA. The CDR3 totals 16 residues. Germline V gives CDR1 MNHEY, CDR2 SMNVEV (reference sequence). The CDR3 spells CASSLAGGRRTGELFF.

J is TRBJ2-1 and V is TRBV12-3 or TRBV12-4; TCRdb calls TRBD2, which cannot be checked without DNA. The CDR3 runs to 15 residues. CDR3 in amino acids: CTSSPAGGTIDEQFF.

The CDR3 is CASSQEAGQPQHF. This sequence joins TRBV4-3 and TRBJ1-5. CDR1 LGHNA and CDR2 YSLEER come from the germline V gene. The CDR3 length is 13 residues.

J is TRBJ1-2 and V is TRBV25-1; TCRdb outputs TRBD1, but without DNA this stays unchecked. Germline V gene sequence: CDR1 MGHDK, CDR2 SYGVNS. This CDR3 is built from 13 residues. Here the CDR3 reads CASLGQGVEGYTF.

The chain is built from TRBV7-9 and TRBJ2-1; as DNA is missing, the TRBD2 call by TCRdb cannot be tested. This CDR3 has 12 residues. Germline V gives CDR1 SEHNR, CDR2 FQNEAQ (reference sequence). The CDR3 here is CASSSSSLYQFF.

This chain links TRBV7-2 with TRBJ1-1; as DNA is missing, the TRBD1 call by TCRdb cannot be tested. This CDR3 is built from 16 residues. Germline lookup yields CDR1 SGHTA and CDR2 FQGNSA. The chain's CDR3 is CASSPGQRGANTEAFF.

The J gene is TRBJ2-7, the V gene TRBV2; the TCRdb call, TRBD1, lacks DNA for checking. Germline-derived CDR1 and CDR2 are SNHLY and FYNNEI. This CDR3 has 14 residues. Here the CDR3 reads CASSGKGRGDEQYF.